The present entry profiles one T cell receptor beta chain with its context. Original methodology: Amplification with reference gene primers provided the estimates of nucleated cell counts. Here immunoSEQ multiplex PCR was the method, and the copy in TCRdb shows in-frame clones only, minus some. V and J calls and clone size are copied from that table; D and trimming were computed from the DNA. The profile shows approximately 380,000 clones, roughly 85% of them singletons. The V gene's germline CDR1 is SGHTS and CDR2 YDEGEE. The CDR3 totals 14 residues. V shed 6 bases and J shed 8 bases, with 15 bases lying between them. The source of the sample is a study of blood T cell repertoires in COVID-19. Across the study: Researchers got acute and convalescent COVID-19 samples from the United States, Italy and Spain. Sample material is recorded as cDNA or gDNA derived from T cells, B-cell-depleted T cells, or PBMCs.

The receptor was isolated from a woman under 30 with acute or convalescent COVID-19. The chain combines TRBV5-8 with TRBJ1-6, with TRBD1 as a possible D gene (6 bases). Material: peripheral blood. CDR3 sequence (DNA): TGTGCCAGCACCCAAGGACAGCCTTATTCACCCCTCCACTTT. The encoded protein is CASTQGQPYSPLHF.